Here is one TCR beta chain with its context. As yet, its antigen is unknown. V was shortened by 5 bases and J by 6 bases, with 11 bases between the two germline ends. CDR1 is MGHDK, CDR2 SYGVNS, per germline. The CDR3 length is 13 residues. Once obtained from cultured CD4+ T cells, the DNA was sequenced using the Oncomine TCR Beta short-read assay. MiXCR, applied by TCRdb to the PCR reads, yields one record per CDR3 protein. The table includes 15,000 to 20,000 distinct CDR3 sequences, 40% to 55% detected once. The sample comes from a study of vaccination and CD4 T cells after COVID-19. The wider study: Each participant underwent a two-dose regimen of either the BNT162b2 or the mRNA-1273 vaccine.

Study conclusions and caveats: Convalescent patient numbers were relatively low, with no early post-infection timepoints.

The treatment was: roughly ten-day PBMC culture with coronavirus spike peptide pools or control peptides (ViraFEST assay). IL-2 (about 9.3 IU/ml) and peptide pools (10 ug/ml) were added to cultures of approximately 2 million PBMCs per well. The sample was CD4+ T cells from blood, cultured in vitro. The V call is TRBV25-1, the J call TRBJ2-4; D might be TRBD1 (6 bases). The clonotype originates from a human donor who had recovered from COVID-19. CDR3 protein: CASSLRGGNIQYF. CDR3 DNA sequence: TGTGCCAGCAGTCTCCGAGGGGGAAACATTCAGTACTTC.